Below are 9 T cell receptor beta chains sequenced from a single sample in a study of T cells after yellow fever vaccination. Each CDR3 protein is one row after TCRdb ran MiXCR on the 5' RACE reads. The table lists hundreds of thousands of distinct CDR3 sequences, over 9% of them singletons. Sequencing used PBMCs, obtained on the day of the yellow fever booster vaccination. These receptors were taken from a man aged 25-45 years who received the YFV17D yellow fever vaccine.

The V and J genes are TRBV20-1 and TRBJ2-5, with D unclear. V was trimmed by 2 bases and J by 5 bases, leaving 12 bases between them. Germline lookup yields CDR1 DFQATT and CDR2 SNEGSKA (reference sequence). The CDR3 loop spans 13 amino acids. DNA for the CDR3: TGCAGTGCTAGATCGAGGAGTCCGGAGACCCAGTACTTC. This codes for CSARSRSPETQYF.

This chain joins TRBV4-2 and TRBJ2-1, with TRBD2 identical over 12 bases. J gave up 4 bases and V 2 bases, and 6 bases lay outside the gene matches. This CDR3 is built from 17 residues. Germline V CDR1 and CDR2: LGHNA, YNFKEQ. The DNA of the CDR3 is TGTGCCAGCAGCCAAACCTCCGGGACTAGCGGGTACAATGAGCAGTTCTTC. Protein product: CASSQTSGTSGYNEQFF.

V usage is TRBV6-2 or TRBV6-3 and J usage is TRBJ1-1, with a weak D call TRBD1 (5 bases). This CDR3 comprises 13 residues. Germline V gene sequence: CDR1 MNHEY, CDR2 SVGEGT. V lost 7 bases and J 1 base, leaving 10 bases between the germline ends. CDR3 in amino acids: CASNKTANTEAFF. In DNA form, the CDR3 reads TGTGCCAGCAACAAGACAGCGAACACTGAAGCTTTCTTT.

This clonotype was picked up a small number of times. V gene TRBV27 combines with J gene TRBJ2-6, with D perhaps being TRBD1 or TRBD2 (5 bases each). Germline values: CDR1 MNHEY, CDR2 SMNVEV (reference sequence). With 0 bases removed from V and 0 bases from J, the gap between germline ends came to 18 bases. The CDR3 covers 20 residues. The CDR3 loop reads CASSLSGVRTLGSGANVLTF. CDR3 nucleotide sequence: TGTGCCAGCAGTTTATCGGGGGTGAGGACACTCGGCTCTGGGGCCAACGTCCTGACTTTC.

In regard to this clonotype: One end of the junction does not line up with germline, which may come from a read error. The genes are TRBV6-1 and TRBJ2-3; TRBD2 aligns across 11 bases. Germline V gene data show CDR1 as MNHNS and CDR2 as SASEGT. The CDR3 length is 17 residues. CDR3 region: CACSHPGLADSTDTQYF. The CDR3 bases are TGTGCCTGCAGCCATCCGGGACTAGCGGATTCCACAGATACGCAGTATTTT.

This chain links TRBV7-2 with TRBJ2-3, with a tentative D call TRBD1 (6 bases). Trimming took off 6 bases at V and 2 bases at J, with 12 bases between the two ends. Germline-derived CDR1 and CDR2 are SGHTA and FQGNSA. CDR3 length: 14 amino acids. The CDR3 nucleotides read TGTGCCAGCAGACCCGGACAGCACACAGATACGCAGTATTTT. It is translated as CASRPGQHTDTQYF. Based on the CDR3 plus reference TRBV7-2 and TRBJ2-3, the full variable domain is GAGVSQSPSNKVTEKGKDVELRCDPISGHTALYWYRQSLGQGLEFLIYFQGNSAPDKSGLPSDRFSAERTGGSVSTLTIQRTQQEDSAVYLCASRPGQHTDTQYFGPGTRLTVL.

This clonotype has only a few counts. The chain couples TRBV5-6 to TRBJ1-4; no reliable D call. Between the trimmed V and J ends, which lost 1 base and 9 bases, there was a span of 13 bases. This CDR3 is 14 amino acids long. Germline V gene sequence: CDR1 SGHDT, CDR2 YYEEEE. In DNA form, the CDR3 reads TGTGCCAGCAGCTTGTGGCACCTGAGACAAAAACTGTTTTTT. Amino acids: CASSLWHLRQKLFF. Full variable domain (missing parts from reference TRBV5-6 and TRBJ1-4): DAGVTQSPTHLIKTRGQQVTLRCSPKSGHDTVSWYQQALGQGPQFIFQYYEEEERQRGNFPDRFSGHQFPNYSSELNVNALLLGDSALYLCASSLWHLRQKLFFGSGTQLSVL.

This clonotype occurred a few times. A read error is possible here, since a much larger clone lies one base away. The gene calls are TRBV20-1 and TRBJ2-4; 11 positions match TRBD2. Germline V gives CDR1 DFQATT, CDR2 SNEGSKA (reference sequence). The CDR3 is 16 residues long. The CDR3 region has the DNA TGCTGTGCGCGGGGGACTAGCGGTATAGCCAAAAACATTCAGTACTTC. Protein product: CCARGTSGIAKNIQYF.

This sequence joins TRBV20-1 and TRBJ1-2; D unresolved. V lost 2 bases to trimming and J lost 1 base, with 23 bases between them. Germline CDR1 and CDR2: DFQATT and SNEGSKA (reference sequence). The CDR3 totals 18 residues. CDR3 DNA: TGCAGTGCTAGACCAAAGGCGGGAAGCGCAAACGTTAACTATGGCTACACCTTC. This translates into CSARPKAGSANVNYGYTF.